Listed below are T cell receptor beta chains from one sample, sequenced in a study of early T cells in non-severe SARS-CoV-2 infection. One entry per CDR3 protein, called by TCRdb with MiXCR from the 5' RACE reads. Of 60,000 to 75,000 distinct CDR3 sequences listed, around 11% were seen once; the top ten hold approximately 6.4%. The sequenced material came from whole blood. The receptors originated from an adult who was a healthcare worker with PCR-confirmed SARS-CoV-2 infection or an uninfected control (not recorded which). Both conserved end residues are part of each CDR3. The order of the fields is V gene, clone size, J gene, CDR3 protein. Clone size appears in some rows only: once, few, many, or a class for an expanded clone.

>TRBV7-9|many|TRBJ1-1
CASSPGRQGAFF
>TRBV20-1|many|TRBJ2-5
CSARQGYQETQYF
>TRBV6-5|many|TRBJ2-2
CASSYDSFGELFF
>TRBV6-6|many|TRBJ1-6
CASRDDGRYNSPLHF
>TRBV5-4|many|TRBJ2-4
CASSPTPTGPINIQYF
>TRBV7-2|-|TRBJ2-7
CASNKQATFSREQYF
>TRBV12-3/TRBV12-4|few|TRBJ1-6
CASSLGGQGSNSPLHF
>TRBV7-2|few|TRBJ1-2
CASSRPGALYGYTF
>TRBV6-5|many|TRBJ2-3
CASSSWSGGVDTQYF
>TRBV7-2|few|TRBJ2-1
CASSSQGDAYNEQFF
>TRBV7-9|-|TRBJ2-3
CACSLVPSTGYTDTQYF